The rows below give T cell receptor beta chains drawn from one sample of a study of beta chain features in type 1 diabetes. Here immunoSEQ multiplex PCR was the method, and the copy in TCRdb shows in-frame clones only, minus some. The profile shows under 900,000 clones, 17% of them singletons. Material for sequencing was naive CD4+ T cells from blood. These receptors were taken from a woman aged 18-29 years in good health. Each CDR3 is given with its conserved first and last residue. D genes are given only for firm matches. Clone size is given for some rows only: seen once, a few or many times, or a class if the clone is expanded.

clone_size: .; d_call: TRBD1; v_call: TRBV7-9; j_call: TRBJ2-3; cdr3_length: 15; cdr3_aa: CASSRDRGAADTQYF; cdr3_nt: TGTGCCAGCAGCAGGGACAGGGGAGCCGCAGATACGCAGTATTTT
clone_size: few; d_call: .; v_call: TRBV7-9; j_call: TRBJ2-7; cdr3_length: 14; cdr3_aa: CASSFGQGVYEQYF; cdr3_nt: TGTGCCAGCAGCTTTGGGCAGGGTGTCTACGAGCAGTACTTC
clone_size: .; d_call: .; v_call: TRBV5-4; j_call: TRBJ1-5; cdr3_length: 13; cdr3_aa: CASSLQGYQPQHF; cdr3_nt: TGTGCCAGCAGCCTACAGGGCTATCAGCCCCAGCATTTT
clone_size: .; d_call: .; v_call: TRBV2; j_call: TRBJ2-7; cdr3_length: 14; cdr3_aa: CASSGTRSSYEQYF; cdr3_nt: TGTGCCAGCAGTGGGACAAGGAGCTCCTACGAGCAGTACTTC
clone_size: few; d_call: .; v_call: TRBV4-1; j_call: TRBJ2-7; cdr3_length: 15; cdr3_aa: CASSQETGSSYEQYF; cdr3_nt: TGCGCCAGCAGCCAAGAAACAGGGAGCTCCTACGAGCAGTACTTC
clone_size: few; d_call: .; v_call: TRBV5-1; j_call: TRBJ2-1; cdr3_length: 15; cdr3_aa: CASSLKRRSYNEQFF; cdr3_nt: TGCGCCAGCAGCTTAAAGCGCCGATCCTACAATGAGCAGTTCTTC
clone_size: few; d_call: .; v_call: TRBV5-6; j_call: TRBJ2-4; cdr3_length: 14; cdr3_aa: CASSFKGVENIQYF; cdr3_nt: TGTGCCAGCAGCTTCAAGGGGGTCGAAAACATTCAGTACTTC
clone_size: .; d_call: .; v_call: TRBV11-1; j_call: TRBJ2-1; cdr3_length: 15; cdr3_aa: CASSLAGGGVYEQFF; cdr3_nt: TGTGCCAGCAGCTTAGCGGGTGGCGGGGTCTATGAGCAGTTCTTC
clone_size: .; d_call: .; v_call: TRBV15; j_call: TRBJ2-2; cdr3_length: 13; cdr3_aa: CATRTGTAGELFF; cdr3_nt: TGTGCCACCAGAACAGGGACGGCCGGGGAGCTGTTTTTT
clone_size: .; d_call: .; v_call: TRBV6-6; j_call: TRBJ2-7; cdr3_length: 15; cdr3_aa: CASRIQEARTSEQYF; cdr3_nt: TGTGCCAGCAGGATACAGGAGGCTCGTACCTCCGAGCAGTACTTC
clone_size: .; d_call: .; v_call: TRBV7-6; j_call: TRBJ2-5; cdr3_length: 15; cdr3_aa: CASSLGGDIRETQYF; cdr3_nt: TGTGCCAGCAGCTTAGGGGGGGACATTCGAGAGACCCAGTACTTC
clone_size: .; d_call: .; v_call: TRBV28; j_call: TRBJ2-1; cdr3_length: 14; cdr3_aa: CASSFLGLGNEQFF; cdr3_nt: TGTGCCAGCAGTTTTTTAGGGCTTGGCAATGAGCAGTTCTTC
clone_size: .; d_call: TRBD1; v_call: TRBV15; j_call: TRBJ1-1; cdr3_length: 14; cdr3_aa: CATSRGTGGPEAFF; cdr3_nt: TGTGCCACCAGCAGAGGGACAGGGGGCCCTGAAGCTTTCTTT
clone_size: few; d_call: .; v_call: TRBV18; j_call: TRBJ1-1; cdr3_length: 13; cdr3_aa: CASSPQGAAGAFF; cdr3_nt: TGTGCCAGCTCACCACAGGGCGCCGCGGGAGCTTTCTTT
clone_size: few; d_call: .; v_call: TRBV7-3; j_call: TRBJ2-5; cdr3_length: 11; cdr3_aa: CASRYQETQYF; cdr3_nt: TGTGCCAGCAGGTACCAAGAGACCCAGTACTTC
clone_size: .; d_call: TRBD2; v_call: TRBV28; j_call: TRBJ2-5; cdr3_length: 14; cdr3_aa: CASSSGGTRQTQYF; cdr3_nt: TGTGCCAGCAGCTCGGGGGGGACGCGACAGACCCAGTACTTC
clone_size: .; d_call: .; v_call: TRBV14; j_call: TRBJ2-3; cdr3_length: 17; cdr3_aa: CASSQDRHGDGTDTQYF; cdr3_nt: TGTGCCAGCAGCCAAGACAGGCACGGGGATGGCACAGATACGCAGTATTTT
clone_size: few; d_call: TRBD2; v_call: TRBV29-1; j_call: TRBJ2-1; cdr3_length: 15; cdr3_aa: CSVERGTSGISEQFF; cdr3_nt: TGCAGCGTTGAAAGGGGGACTAGCGGGATCTCTGAGCAGTTCTTC
clone_size: few; d_call: .; v_call: TRBV5-6; j_call: TRBJ2-6; cdr3_length: 15; cdr3_aa: CASSSGQPGANVLTF; cdr3_nt: TGTGCCAGCAGCTCCGGACAGCCCGGGGCCAACGTCCTGACTTTC
clone_size: .; d_call: .; v_call: TRBV5-1; j_call: TRBJ2-3; cdr3_length: 14; cdr3_aa: CASSLFAVADTQYF; cdr3_nt: TGCGCCAGCAGCTTGTTTGCAGTTGCGGATACGCAGTATTTT
clone_size: .; d_call: .; v_call: TRBV11-3; j_call: TRBJ2-3; cdr3_length: 14; cdr3_aa: CASSFGVSPDTQYF; cdr3_nt: TGTGCCAGCAGCTTCGGCGTTAGTCCCGATACGCAGTATTTT
clone_size: few; d_call: TRBD1; v_call: TRBV4-2; j_call: TRBJ1-1; cdr3_length: 15; cdr3_aa: CASSRGDRANTEAFF; cdr3_nt: TGTGCCAGCAGCCGAGGCGACAGGGCGAACACTGAAGCTTTCTTT
clone_size: .; d_call: TRBD2; v_call: TRBV5-1; j_call: TRBJ2-2; cdr3_length: 17; cdr3_aa: CASSPGLAGGGTGELFF; cdr3_nt: TGCGCCAGCAGCCCCGGACTAGCGGGAGGGGGTACCGGGGAGCTGTTTTTT
clone_size: few; d_call: .; v_call: TRBV27; j_call: TRBJ1-1; cdr3_length: 13; cdr3_aa: CASSFSGYTEAFF; cdr3_nt: TGTGCCAGCAGTTTTTCAGGGTACACTGAAGCTTTCTTT
clone_size: .; d_call: TRBD2; v_call: TRBV27; j_call: TRBJ2-2; cdr3_length: 17; cdr3_aa: CASSKAGAAVGTGELFF; cdr3_nt: TGTGCCAGCAGCAAAGCGGGAGCGGCGGTGGGCACCGGGGAGCTGTTTTTT
clone_size: .; d_call: TRBD1; v_call: TRBV11-1; j_call: TRBJ2-7; cdr3_length: 14; cdr3_aa: CASSSGQGAYEQYF; cdr3_nt: TGTGCCAGCAGCTCGGGACAGGGGGCCTACGAGCAGTACTTC
clone_size: few; d_call: .; v_call: TRBV6-5; j_call: TRBJ1-1; cdr3_length: 13; cdr3_aa: CASSYARGTEAFF; cdr3_nt: TGTGCCAGCAGTTACGCTAGGGGCACTGAAGCTTTCTTT
clone_size: .; d_call: .; v_call: TRBV18; j_call: TRBJ1-1; cdr3_length: 13; cdr3_aa: CASSPHPNTEAFF; cdr3_nt: TGTGCCAGCTCACCCCACCCAAACACTGAAGCTTTCTTT
clone_size: .; d_call: TRBD1; v_call: TRBV7-9; j_call: TRBJ2-7; cdr3_length: 15; cdr3_aa: CASSLARTGFEEQYF; cdr3_nt: TGTGCCAGCAGCTTAGCGCGGACAGGGTTCGAGGAGCAGTACTTC
clone_size: .; d_call: TRBD1; v_call: TRBV6-5; j_call: TRBJ1-2; cdr3_length: 13; cdr3_aa: CASSRPGTDRYTF; cdr3_nt: TGTGCCAGCAGCCGACCTGGGACAGATCGCTACACCTTC
clone_size: few; d_call: .; v_call: TRBV2; j_call: TRBJ2-1; cdr3_length: 13; cdr3_aa: CASVWSSNNEQFF; cdr3_nt: TGTGCCAGCGTCTGGTCCAGCAACAATGAGCAGTTCTTC
clone_size: once; d_call: TRBD2; v_call: TRBV27; j_call: TRBJ2-7; cdr3_length: 14; cdr3_aa: CASSVAGPSYEQYF; cdr3_nt: TGTGCCAGCAGCGTAGCGGGGCCATCCTACGAGCAGTACTTC
clone_size: few; d_call: .; v_call: TRBV18; j_call: TRBJ2-2; cdr3_length: 14; cdr3_aa: CASQTGSNTGELFF; cdr3_nt: TGTGCCAGCCAAACAGGGTCGAACACCGGGGAGCTGTTTTTT
clone_size: .; d_call: TRBD1; v_call: TRBV7-2; j_call: TRBJ1-2; cdr3_length: 14; cdr3_aa: CASSLDGTGYGYTF; cdr3_nt: TGTGCCAGCAGCCTAGACGGGACAGGCTATGGCTACACCTTC
clone_size: few; d_call: .; v_call: TRBV27; j_call: TRBJ2-7; cdr3_length: 15; cdr3_aa: CASSLISAGAYEQYF; cdr3_nt: TGTGCCAGCAGTTTAATATCGGCAGGGGCCTACGAGCAGTACTTC
clone_size: few; d_call: .; v_call: TRBV7-2; j_call: TRBJ1-5; cdr3_length: 13; cdr3_aa: CASSGQSNQPQHF; cdr3_nt: TGTGCCAGCAGCGGACAGAGCAATCAGCCCCAGCATTTT
clone_size: few; d_call: .; v_call: TRBV19; j_call: TRBJ1-2; cdr3_length: 13; cdr3_aa: CASSIDGQTGYTF; cdr3_nt: TGTGCCAGTAGTATAGACGGCCAAACAGGCTACACCTTC
clone_size: .; d_call: .; v_call: TRBV5-1; j_call: TRBJ2-3; cdr3_length: 14; cdr3_aa: CASSPDRITDTQYF; cdr3_nt: TGCGCCAGCAGCCCGGACAGAATCACAGATACGCAGTATTTT
clone_size: .; d_call: .; v_call: TRBV19; j_call: TRBJ2-7; cdr3_length: 14; cdr3_aa: CASQPTRGNYEQYF; cdr3_nt: TGTGCCAGTCAACCCACGAGGGGCAACTACGAGCAGTACTTC
clone_size: .; d_call: TRBD2; v_call: TRBV7-3; j_call: TRBJ2-2; cdr3_length: 20; cdr3_aa: CASSRAAGLAGRGGTGELFF; cdr3_nt: TGTGCCAGCTCCCGAGCTGCCGGACTAGCGGGACGGGGTGGCACCGGGGAGCTGTTTTTT
clone_size: .; d_call: TRBD2; v_call: TRBV27; j_call: TRBJ2-3; cdr3_length: 17; cdr3_aa: CASSLWPSGIGTDTQYF; cdr3_nt: TGTGCCAGCAGTTTATGGCCTAGCGGGATAGGTACAGATACGCAGTATTTT